The present TCR beta chain was sequenced within a study of T cell responses to AZD1222 COVID-19 vaccine. Study details: Recipients boosted at about 4 weeks or about 12 weeks are pooled. General study results and limits: Mostly white British, mostly female donors; authors suggested clonal diversity may be underestimated.

A remark on this clone: Antigen unknown.

Produced via immunoSEQ multiplex PCR; TCRdb's table is partial and in-frame only. The sample consists of 100,000 or so clones, approximately 90% of them appearing once. This receptor was obtained from an adult in good health. Sequenced here: peripheral blood, sampled on day 0 of AZD1222 vaccination.

The CDR3 reads CASSPLVGSVSGNTIYF. The CDR3 coding sequence is TGTGCCAGCAGCCCTCTTGTAGGGAGCGTTTCTGGAAACACCATATATTTT. The gene calls are TRBV3-1 (or the pseudogene TRBV3-2) and TRBJ1-3; D is ambiguous. V was pared by 4 bases and J by 1 base, with 17 bases between. In germline, CDR1 is LGHDT, CDR2 YNNKEL (reference sequence). The CDR3 has 17 residues.